These 14 T cell receptor beta chains share one sample of origin, sequenced in a study of shared clonotypes between healthy human individuals. Only in-frame clones appear in the TCRdb table, and some are missing; sequencing was by immunoSEQ multiplex PCR. Of 2,500,000 or so clones in the sample, approximately 94% were seen once. Input material: naive CD4+ T cells from PBMCs. Subset reported: CD45RA+ positively selected. The receptors were gathered from a man aged 18 to 29 in good health. Some clones in this sample may be carry-over from other donors' samples.

This clone was detected once. The rearrangement links TRBV28 to TRBJ2-1, with 8 bases matching TRBD2. V trimming: 6 bases; J trimming: 4 bases; junction bases outside the gene matches: 11. The CDR3 loop spans 16 amino acids. The germline V gene encodes CDR1 MDHEN and CDR2 SYDVKM. CDR3 coding DNA: TGTGCCAGCAGAACCGCGGGACTAGATTATTACAATGAGCAGTTCTTC. It specifies CASRTAGLDYYNEQFF.

This chain connects TRBV10-3 to TRBJ2-2; TRBD1 or TRBD2 may be the D gene (5 bases each). CDR1 is ENHRY and CDR2 is SYGVKD in the germline V gene. This CDR3 is built from 14 residues. Trimming removed 8 bases at V and 7 bases at J, with 17 bases between. The CDR3 sequence is CAILPGTLSGELFF. For the CDR3, the DNA is TGTGCCATCCTCCCGGGGACCTTAAGCGGGGAGCTGTTTTTT.

The chain combines TRBV5-4 with TRBJ2-3, with 7 positions matching TRBD2. Trimming cost V 3 bases and J 3 bases; bases outside gene matches: 1. CDR3 size: 13 residues. The V gene's germline CDR1 is SGHNT and CDR2 YYREEE (reference sequence). The CDR3 bases are TGTGCCAGCAGCTGGGGGGGAACAGATACGCAGTATTTT. This translates into CASSWGGTDTQYF.

The chain uses TRBV28 and TRBJ2-5; TRBD1 matches at 9 bases. CDR1 is MDHEN and CDR2 is SYDVKM in the germline V gene. The junction had 9 bases not matched to a gene; V was cut back by 11 bases and J by 2 bases. The CDR3 runs 14 residues. The CDR3 DNA is TGTGCCCCGAGGGGGACAGGGCTTCAAGAGACCCAGTACTTC. The encoded protein is CAPRGTGLQETQYF.

The genes are TRBV6-1 and TRBJ2-7; tentative D call: TRBD1 (5 bases). Germline CDR1 and CDR2: MNHNS and SASEGT. Trimming left V 5 bases short and J 7 bases short, with 15 bases between. The CDR3 contains 13 residues. The DNA for the CDR3 is TGTGCCAGCAGTTGGGGCCGGGTTCAGGAGCAGTACTTC. Amino acid sequence: CASSWGRVQEQYF.

V is TRBV5-4 and J is TRBJ2-1; 12 positions match TRBD2. The CDR3 is 17 amino acids. Trimming removed 5 bases from V and 7 bases from J; junction bases left unmatched: 13. CDR1 is SGHNT, CDR2 YYREEE, per germline (reference sequence). CDR3 DNA: TGTGCCAGCAGTCCCGGACTAGCGGGGTTCCTGAGGAATGAGCAGTTCTTC. Its protein is CASSPGLAGFLRNEQFF.

This chain links TRBV28 with TRBJ1-2, with 10 positions matching TRBD1. Trimming removed 6 bases from V and 7 bases from J; junction bases left unmatched: 11. The CDR3 is 15 residues long. Per the germline V gene, CDR1 is MDHEN and CDR2 is SYDVKM. Written as DNA, the CDR3 is TGTGCCAGCAGGTCCTCCGACAGGGGGCTCGGTGGCTACACCTTC. It encodes CASRSSDRGLGGYTF.

The rearrangement uses TRBV6-4 and TRBJ2-1; D is perhaps TRBD2 (6 bases). The V gene lost 0 bases and the J gene lost 6 bases, with 15 bases spanning the gap. The germline V gene encodes CDR1 MRHNA and CDR2 SNTAGT. This CDR3 region has 16 residues. The CDR3 DNA sequence: TGTGCCAGCAGTGACTCCCCGGCGGGACTTGGCAATGAGCAGTTCTTC. It codes for CASSDSPAGLGNEQFF.

The rearrangement uses TRBV30 and TRBJ2-7; TRBD1 matches at 8 bases. Germline CDR1 reads GTSNPN; CDR2 reads SVGIG (reference sequence). With V trimmed by 6 bases and J by 6 bases, 13 bases remained unmatched. The CDR3 is 14 residues long. The CDR3 DNA reads as TGTGCCTGCCGGGCCGGACAGGGAACGGGCGAGCAGTACTTC. The encoded protein is CACRAGQGTGEQYF. The variable domain in full, with the rest retrieved from reference TRBV30 and TRBJ2-7, is SQTIHQWPATLVQPVGSPLSLECTVEGTSNPNLYWYRQAAGRGLQLLFYSVGIGQISSEVPQNLSASRPQDRQFILSSKKLLLSDSGFYLCACRAGQGTGEQYFGPGTRLTVT.

The J gene is TRBJ2-7, the V gene TRBV7-3; D may be TRBD1 (6 bases). V dropped 6 bases and J dropped 7 bases, with 19 bases sitting between them. This CDR3 has 14 residues. Germline V gene data show CDR1 as SGHTA and CDR2 as FQGTGA. This CDR3 reads CASSIGGFPEEQYF. In nucleotides, the CDR3 is TGTGCCAGCAGTATAGGGGGTTTCCCTGAGGAGCAGTACTTC.

The CDR3 nucleotides are TGTGCCAGCAGCCCCACCGGGGCAGGACCTTCCGGGGAGCTGTTTTTT. Translated: CASSPTGAGPSGELFF. The chain links TRBV28 to TRBJ2-2; the D call may be TRBD1 or TRBD2 (5 bases each). Trimming cost V 6 bases and J 6 bases, with 20 bases left between them. The CDR3 loop spans 16 amino acids. Germline CDR1 reads MDHEN; CDR2 reads SYDVKM.

The chain couples TRBV19 to TRBJ2-1, with 8 bases aligning to TRBD2. Looked up from germline, CDR1 is LNHDA and CDR2 is SQIVND (reference sequence). The CDR3 is 18 amino acids. With V trimmed by 4 bases and J by 8 bases, 19 bases remained unmatched. CDR3 region: CASSTMGDLWREVHEQFF. The CDR3 nucleotides read TGTGCCAGTAGTACCATGGGTGATCTTTGGCGGGAGGTTCATGAGCAGTTCTTC. The full variable domain, its missing parts supplied by reference TRBV19 and TRBJ2-1, is DGGITQSPKYLFRKEGQNVTLSCEQNLNHDAMYWYRQDPGQGLRLIYYSQIVNDFQKGDIAEGYSVSREKKESFPLTVTSAQKNPTAFYLCASSTMGDLWREVHEQFFGPGTRLTVL.

The rearrangement links TRBV6-1 to TRBJ2-3; no clear D. The CDR3 totals 12 residues. Deletions cut 7 bases from V and 2 bases from J, with 7 bases between. Germline V gene sequence: CDR1 MNHNS, CDR2 SASEGT. CDR3 in amino acids: CASTIHTDTQYF. The CDR3 DNA is TGTGCCAGCACGATCCACACAGATACGCAGTATTTT.

J is TRBJ2-1 and V is TRBV28, with 9 bases fitting TRBD2. V was pared by 7 bases and J by 4 bases, with 8 bases of the junction left unmatched. Germline CDR1 reads MDHEN; CDR2 reads SYDVKM. This CDR3 region has 15 residues. As DNA, the CDR3 is TGTGCCAGCACCCAGGGGGGACTAGCTTACAATGAGCAGTTCTTC. It is translated as CASTQGGLAYNEQFF.